A single sample is the source of the 8 T cell receptor beta chains below, sequenced in a study of early T cells in non-severe SARS-CoV-2 infection (dated by TCRdb to the early 2020s). The method behind the library was 5' RACE. Sequenced on a NextSeq 500. TCRdb reprocessing: public reads trimmed at Q25 with fastp, clones called with MiXCR, in-frame beta chains kept. Identical CDR3 proteins give one entry, which carries the most common genes and DNA. The sample table lists about 36,000 distinct CDR3 sequences, roughly 5.3% of them with a count of one. The ten top clones hold 30% of the sample. The material sequenced was whole blood. Receptors originate from an adult who was a healthcare worker with PCR-confirmed SARS-CoV-2 infection or an uninfected control (not recorded which).

The chain carries TRBV9 and TRBJ2-3; D possibly corresponds to TRBD1 (6 bases). V dropped 0 bases and J dropped 4 bases, with 15 bases sitting between them. CDR1 is SGDLS, CDR2 YYNGEE, per germline. This CDR3 contains 16 residues. CDR3 residues: CASSVAQGTEADTQYF. CDR3 coding DNA: TGTGCCAGCAGCGTAGCCCAGGGGACCGAGGCAGATACGCAGTATTTT.

V usage is TRBV5-1 and J usage is TRBJ2-2; 9 positions agree with TRBD1. Germline values: CDR1 SGHRS, CDR2 YFSETQ. This CDR3 comprises 15 residues. The V gene end was trimmed by 1 base and the J gene end by 9 bases; junction bases not matched to a gene: 7. DNA of the CDR3: TGCGCCAGCAGCTTGCTGGGACAGGGCAGCAGGGAGCTGTTTTTT. Protein product: CASSLLGQGSRELFF.

This clonotype was recorded at least ten times. This rearrangement joins TRBV7-6 to TRBJ2-2, with D possibly being TRBD1 (7 bases). Per the germline V gene, CDR1 is SGHVS and CDR2 is FNYEAQ. This CDR3 contains 15 residues. Trimming took off 1 base at V and 4 bases at J, with 10 bases between the two ends. In DNA form, the CDR3 reads TGTGCCAGCAGCTTAGGACAGGGAGGCACCGGGGAGCTGTTTTTT. Translating gives CASSLGQGGTGELFF.

The table lists this clonotype with many counts. The genes are TRBV7-9 and TRBJ1-1, with D perhaps TRBD1 (5 bases). Germline V gene sequence: CDR1 SEHNR, CDR2 FQNEAQ (reference sequence). V lost 3 bases and J 6 bases, leaving 11 bases between the germline ends. The CDR3 totals 13 residues. CDR3 DNA sequence: TGTGCCAGCAGCTTCCCGGGGGATCCTGAAGCTTTCTTT. Its translation: CASSFPGDPEAFF.

This clonotype was counted ten times or more. The V and J genes are TRBV12-3 or TRBV12-4 and TRBJ1-2; 9 nucleotides match TRBD1. The CDR3 totals 14 residues. V lost 6 bases to trimming and J lost 9 bases; unmatched junction nucleotides: 11. The CDR3 here is CASSLLPGQGSYTF. CDR3 DNA sequence: TGTGCCAGCAGCCTCCTCCCGGGACAGGGTAGCTACACCTTC.

The chain recombines TRBV6-1 with TRBJ1-2; D is unclear. This CDR3 is built from 12 residues. Trimming stripped 8 bases from V and 8 bases from J, with 15 bases between. Germline CDR1 and CDR2: MNHNS and SASEGT. The chain's CDR3 is CASFPIGLGYTF. CDR3 coding DNA: TGTGCCAGCTTCCCTATCGGGCTAGGCTACACCTTC.

This clonotype was counted only a few times. The rearrangement links TRBV3-1 to TRBJ2-3; no definite D call. The CDR3 totals 15 residues. The V end was cut by 0 bases, the J end by 5 bases, with 12 bases between. Looked up from germline, CDR1 is LGHDT and CDR2 is YNNKEL (reference sequence). The CDR3 DNA reads as TGTGCCAGCAGCCAAGACGTCGCTAGTCGAGATACGCAGTATTTT. Translation gives CASSQDVASRDTQYF.

Ten or more counts support this clonotype. V is TRBV5-1 and J is TRBJ2-2; maybe TRBD2 (7 bases). Germline-derived CDR1 and CDR2 are SGHRS and YFSETQ. The length of the CDR3 is 16 residues. V was pared by 6 bases and J by 1 base, with 16 bases between. CDR3 nucleotides: TGCGCCAGCACCCTGGGGGGGACAATGAACACCGGGGAGCTGTTTTTT. Amino acid sequence: CASTLGGTMNTGELFF.